Listed here are 32 T cell receptor beta chains from one sample, sequenced in a study of human T cells and chemical hapten exposure. One entry per CDR3 protein, called by TCRdb with MiXCR from the RACE reads. The sample yields over 50,000 distinct CDR3 sequences, around a tenth seen once. Time point indicated: pre-sensitization, week 0. The treatment: therapeutic diphenylcyclopropenone sensitization with weekly scalp DPC. Someone pulled total RNA out of unfractionated whole blood. Sequencing was performed on whole blood, taken in connection with sensitization to the hapten diphenylcyclopropenone (DPC). The receptors here all came from a woman in her thirties with alopecia areata. Some clones in this sample may be carry-over from other donors' samples.

The rearrangement uses TRBV12-3 or TRBV12-4 and TRBJ1-5; the D is unclear. V lost 3 bases to trimming and J lost 7 bases, with 7 bases between them. There are 12 residues in the CDR3. DNA for the CDR3: TGTGCCAGCAGTTTCCCGGCCCAGCCCCAGCATTTT. It codes for CASSFPAQPQHF.

Ten or more counts support this clonotype. The rearrangement uses TRBV28 and TRBJ1-5; possibly TRBD1 for D (6 bases). The CDR3 loop spans 15 amino acids. Germline CDR1 reads MDHEN; CDR2 reads SYDVKM. Trimming cost V 10 bases and J 6 bases, with 22 bases left between them. The chain's CDR3 is CATITGQLVSQPQHF. CDR3 DNA: TGTGCCACTATTACGGGACAACTAGTGAGTCAGCCCCAGCATTTT.

This clonotype was seen at least ten times. The V and J genes are TRBV11-2 and TRBJ2-5, with D possibly being TRBD1 (6 bases). With 5 bases removed from V and 1 base from J, the gap between germline ends came to 11 bases. The length of the CDR3 is 14 residues. The germline gives CDR1 SGHAT, CDR2 FQNNGV. The CDR3 here is CASSTTTGQETQYF. The CDR3 region has the DNA TGTGCCAGCAGCACCACGACAGGCCAAGAGACCCAGTACTTC.

The chain is built from TRBV7-2 and TRBJ2-1, with 12 bases identical to TRBD2. The CDR3 sequence is 16 residues long. The V and J ends lost 3 bases and 6 bases, in that order; junction bases with no gene match: 6. Germline values: CDR1 SGHTA, CDR2 FQGNSA. CDR3 DNA sequence: TGTGCCAGCAGCTTGAGACTAGCGGGGGTAATCAATGAGCAGTTCTTC. Protein: CASSLRLAGVINEQFF. Filled out from reference TRBV7-2 and TRBJ2-1, the complete variable domain reads GAGVSQSPSNKVTEKGKDVELRCDPISGHTALYWYRQSLGQGLEFLIYFQGNSAPDKSGLPSDRFSAERTGGSVSTLTIQRTQQEDSAVYLCASSLRLAGVINEQFFGPGTRLTVL.

This clonotype was seen many times. The chain is built from TRBV14 and TRBJ1-5, with D unresolved. This CDR3 is built from 13 residues. V was clipped by 1 base and J by 3 bases, with 4 bases between them. Germline V CDR1 and CDR2: SGHDN, FVKESK. The CDR3 region has the DNA TGTGCCAGCAGCCAAGGGTTCAATCAGCCCCAGCATTTT. Its protein product is CASSQGFNQPQHF.

With regard to this clonotype: This could be a read error, since a much larger clone is one nucleotide away. The chain uses TRBV6-2 or TRBV6-3 and TRBJ2-1; D tentatively reads TRBD1 or TRBD2 (6 bases each). CDR1 MNHEY and CDR2 SVGEGT come from the germline V gene. Trimming removed 6 bases at V and 9 bases at J, with 9 bases between. The CDR3 consists of 11 residues. Here the CDR3 reads CASSEGGEQFF. CDR3 DNA sequence: TGTGCCAGCAGCGAGGGGGGTGAGCAGTTCTTC.

This clonotype was recorded a few times. The CDR3 here is CSAQGGNTEAFF. The DNA for the CDR3 is TGCAGTGCGCAGGGGGGGAACACTGAAGCTTTCTTT. The chain is built from TRBV20-1 and TRBJ1-1, with TRBD1 identical over 7 bases. CDR1 is DFQATT, CDR2 SNEGSKA, per germline (reference sequence). The CDR3 totals 12 residues. After removal of 6 bases from V and 1 base from J, the junction contained 2 bases not matched to a gene.

This clonotype has more than one count but fewer than ten. The V call is TRBV6-5, the J call TRBJ2-3; D gene unclear. The germline CDR1 and CDR2 sequences are MNHEY and SVGAGI. Trimming cost V 7 bases and J 2 bases, with 13 bases left between them. The CDR3 runs to 14 residues. The CDR3 sequence: CASKVLRATDTQYF. CDR3 in DNA: TGTGCCAGCAAAGTACTCCGGGCCACAGATACGCAGTATTTT.

The table lists this clonotype with a few counts. V gene TRBV4-2 combines with J gene TRBJ2-1; maybe TRBD1 (5 bases). The V end lost 0 bases, the J end lost 11 bases, and 20 bases lay between the germline ends. The CDR3 sequence is 16 residues long. Germline V gene lookup returns CDR1 LGHNA and CDR2 YNFKEQ. CDR3 sequence reads: CASSQEVREIPLKQFF. In DNA form, the CDR3 reads TGTGCCAGCAGCCAAGAAGTCAGGGAAATCCCCTTGAAGCAGTTCTTC.

This clonotype was detected ten times or more. V is TRBV12-3 or TRBV12-4 and J is TRBJ1-3; no firm D call. The CDR3 loop spans 16 amino acids. The V end lost 6 bases, the J end lost 2 bases, and 17 bases lay between the germline ends. CDR3 nucleotide sequence: TGTGCCAGCAGCCTATCGTTGAGCGGGCCTGGAAACACCATATATTTT. Its translation is CASSLSLSGPGNTIYF.

This clonotype was observed a few times. V and J are TRBV20-1 and TRBJ2-3, with D maybe TRBD2 (7 bases). This CDR3 contains 15 residues. Trimming pared 0 bases from V and 5 bases from J, leaving 15 bases between. The V gene's germline CDR1 is DFQATT and CDR2 SNEGSKA (reference sequence). The DNA of the CDR3 is TGCAGTGCTAGAGATCGACCGGGGGGCCGAGATACGCAGTATTTT. Its protein product is CSARDRPGGRDTQYF.

In its sample, this clonotype was seen many times. The V and J genes are TRBV9 and TRBJ1-1; the D is unclear. Trimming left V 0 bases short and J 1 base short, with 7 bases between. This CDR3 has 14 residues. Germline CDR1 is SGDLS and CDR2 is YYNGEE. The CDR3 is CASSVVGRNTEAFF. DNA for the CDR3: TGTGCCAGCAGCGTAGTTGGCAGGAACACTGAAGCTTTCTTT.

V and J are TRBV6-6 and TRBJ1-5; D might be TRBD1 (5 bases). The V gene's germline CDR1 is MNHNY and CDR2 SVGAGI (reference sequence). The CDR3 sequence is 15 residues long. Trimming cost V 2 bases and J 5 bases, with 13 bases left between them. CDR3 coding DNA: TGTGCCAGCAGTTACGTGTGGGGCGCGGATCAGCCCCAGCATTTT. Encoded protein: CASSYVWGADQPQHF.

This clonotype was detected a few times. This chain connects TRBV7-2 to TRBJ2-3; D ambiguous. In germline, CDR1 is SGHTA, CDR2 FQGNSA. There are 14 residues in the CDR3. Trimming stripped 5 bases from V and 6 bases from J, with 15 bases between. For the CDR3, the DNA is TGTGCCAGCAGCCTCGGACGGGTCGGGGATACGCAGTATTTT. Amino acids: CASSLGRVGDTQYF.

Many counts were recorded for this clonotype. The V gene is TRBV28, the J gene TRBJ1-6; D is possibly TRBD1 (5 bases). CDR1 and CDR2 from the germline V gene are MDHEN and SYDVKM. The CDR3 is 15 residues long. The V end lost 5 bases, the J end lost 9 bases, and 17 bases lay between the germline ends. CDR3: CASSPPVGGGSPLHF. CDR3 DNA: TGTGCCAGCAGTCCACCCGTCGGGGGTGGTTCACCCCTCCACTTT.

The CDR3 loop is CASIPRDRANTEAFF. The CDR3 DNA sequence: TGTGCCAGCATCCCAAGGGACAGAGCAAACACTGAAGCTTTCTTT. The chain carries TRBV27 and TRBJ1-1; TRBD1 matches at 7 bases. J gave up 2 bases and V 7 bases, and 10 bases lay outside the gene matches. Germline values: CDR1 MNHEY, CDR2 SMNVEV (reference sequence). The length of the CDR3 is 15 residues.

Ten or more counts support this clonotype. This rearrangement joins TRBV7-9 to TRBJ1-5; 7 nucleotides line up with TRBD1. Germline assignment: CDR1 SEHNR and CDR2 FQNEAQ (reference sequence). Trimming cost V 5 bases and J 5 bases; bases outside gene matches: 9. The CDR3 has 15 amino acids. The CDR3 sequence: CASSPGGGKHQPQHF. CDR3 bases: TGTGCCAGCAGCCCCGGAGGGGGCAAGCATCAGCCCCAGCATTTT. Based on the CDR3 plus reference TRBV7-9 and TRBJ1-5, the full variable domain is DTGVSQNPRHKITKRGQNVTFRCDPISEHNRLYWYRQTLGQGPEFLTYFQNEAQLEKSRLLSDRFSAERPKGSFSTLEIQRTEQGDSAMYLCASSPGGGKHQPQHFGDGTRLSIL.

This clonotype was found many times. The chain is built from TRBV7-2 and TRBJ1-2; D gene unclear. Germline CDR1 SGHTA, CDR2 FQGNSA. Trimming left V 1 base short and J 6 bases short, with 12 bases between. The length of the CDR3 is 14 residues. The CDR3 coding sequence is TGTGCCAGCAGCTTAGGAGGTAGTAAAGATGGCTACACCTTC. This encodes CASSLGGSKDGYTF.

This clonotype has a count of ten or more. The rearrangement uses TRBV6-2 or TRBV6-3 and TRBJ1-1; D possibly corresponds to TRBD1 (5 bases). The CDR3 has 15 amino acids. Per the germline V gene, CDR1 is MNHEY and CDR2 is SVGEGT. V was pared by 2 bases and J by 2 bases, with 12 bases between. This CDR3 is CASSYHLRDNTEAFF. The CDR3 DNA reads as TGTGCCAGCAGTTACCATCTACGGGACAACACTGAAGCTTTCTTT.

This clonotype was detected only a few times. The V call is TRBV24-1, the J call TRBJ2-3; D unresolved. Germline CDR1 reads KGHDR; CDR2 reads SFDVKD. The CDR3 covers 14 residues. V lost 3 bases and J lost 2, with 8 bases in between. The CDR3 sequence is CATSDPRATDTQYF. DNA of the CDR3: TGTGCCACCAGTGATCCTCGGGCCACAGATACGCAGTATTTT.

The chain has TRBV30 and TRBJ1-6, with unresolved D. The V end lost 4 bases, the J end lost 7 bases, and 11 bases lay between the germline ends. The CDR3 extends over 13 amino acids. CDR1 is GTSNPN, CDR2 SVGIG, per germline (reference sequence). CDR3 sequence reads: CAWMPAGNSPLHF. CDR3 DNA: TGTGCCTGGATGCCCGCCGGGAATTCACCCCTCCACTTT.

The sample holds a few counts of this clonotype. The chain recombines TRBV19 with TRBJ2-3; either TRBD1 or TRBD2 may supply D (5 bases each). In germline, CDR1 is LNHDA, CDR2 SQIVND (reference sequence). The CDR3 runs 15 residues. V dropped 5 bases and J dropped 4 bases, with 16 bases sitting between them. The CDR3 loop reads CASSRPGTKPDTQYF. The CDR3 DNA is TGTGCCAGTAGTCGTCCCGGGACCAAGCCAGATACGCAGTATTTT. Full variable domain (remainder filled in from reference TRBV19 and TRBJ2-3): DGGITQSPKYLFRKEGQNVTLSCEQNLNHDAMYWYRQDPGQGLRLIYYSQIVNDFQKGDIAEGYSVSREKKESFPLTVTSAQKNPTAFYLCASSRPGTKPDTQYFGPGTRLTVL.

The CDR3 region is CASSLAQNSNTEAFF. The CDR3, as DNA: TGTGCCAGCAGTTTGGCTCAAAATTCGAACACTGAAGCTTTCTTT. J is TRBJ1-1 and V is TRBV28, with D hard to call. Germline loops: CDR1 MDHEN, CDR2 SYDVKM. CDR3 length: 15 residues. The V and J ends lost 3 bases and 1 base respectively, with 12 bases between them.

This clonotype was seen a handful of times. The chain links TRBV5-6 to TRBJ2-2; TRBD1 agrees at 11 bases. J was trimmed by 4 bases and V by 3 bases; bases with no gene match: 5. The germline V gene has CDR1 SGHDT and CDR2 YYEEEE. The CDR3 contains 16 residues. The CDR3 region has the DNA TGTGCCAGCAGCTATGGACAGGGGGCAGTCACCGGGGAGCTGTTTTTT. Encoded protein: CASSYGQGAVTGELFF. The full variable domain, completed using reference TRBV5-6 and TRBJ2-2, is DAGVTQSPTHLIKTRGQQVTLRCSPKSGHDTVSWYQQALGQGPQFIFQYYEEEERQRGNFPDRFSGHQFPNYSSELNVNALLLGDSALYLCASSYGQGAVTGELFFGEGSRLTVL.

This chain connects TRBV20-1 to TRBJ2-3, with a tentative D call TRBD1 (6 bases). CDR1 is DFQATT, CDR2 SNEGSKA, per germline (reference sequence). The CDR3 runs to 14 residues. V was pared by 6 bases and J by 0 bases, with 13 bases between. CDR3 nucleotide sequence: TGCAGTGCCTTCCAGGACAGTAGCACAGATACGCAGTATTTT. Amino acids: CSAFQDSSTDTQYF.

This clonotype was counted only a few times. The genes are TRBV6-5 and TRBJ2-6; D might be TRBD2 (5 bases). Germline CDR1 reads MNHEY; CDR2 reads SVGAGI. This CDR3 is built from 15 residues. Trimming stripped 2 bases from V and 3 bases from J, with 8 bases between. DNA for the CDR3: TGTGCCAGCAGTTACGATGGAGGTGGGGCCAACGTCCTGACTTTC. Translation: CASSYDGGGANVLTF.

This clonotype has just a few counts. The genes are TRBV29-1 and TRBJ1-5; tentatively, D is TRBD1 (5 bases). The V gene lost 7 bases and the J gene lost 4 bases, with 14 bases spanning the gap. Per the germline V gene, CDR1 is SQVTM and CDR2 is ANQGSEA. This CDR3 has 13 amino acids. CDR3 nucleotide sequence: TGCAGCGGGGGGGACGGATTAAATCAGCCCCAGCATTTT. This encodes CSGGDGLNQPQHF.

This clonotype was picked up one time. The chain couples TRBV20-1 to TRBJ1-5; weak D call: TRBD1 (5 bases). The germline V and J ends were trimmed by 5 bases and 2 bases, with 19 bases remaining between them. The CDR3 is made up of 16 amino acids. Per germline, CDR1 DFQATT and CDR2 SNEGSKA (reference sequence). The CDR3 here is CSAPKDSPLCNQPQHF. Written as DNA, the CDR3 is TGCAGTGCTCCGAAAGACAGCCCCCTCTGCAATCAGCCCCAGCATTTT.

This chain joins TRBV7-2 and TRBJ2-3, with 14 positions matching TRBD2. The trim removed 3 bases at V and 1 base at J, leaving 3 bases unmatched. Germline V CDR1 and CDR2: SGHTA, FQGNSA. The CDR3 runs to 17 residues. CDR3 in DNA: TGTGCCAGCAGCTTGACTAGCGGGGGGGGCGGCACAGATACGCAGTATTTT. Its protein product is CASSLTSGGGGTDTQYF.

Only a few counts were recorded for this clonotype. V usage is TRBV29-1 and J usage is TRBJ2-1; 8 nucleotides match TRBD2. V lost 3 bases, J lost 0 bases, and 7 bases stayed unmatched. Germline values: CDR1 SQVTM, CDR2 ANQGSEA. This CDR3 has 16 amino acids. The CDR3 DNA sequence: TGCAGCGTTGATCGGGGGGGGCCCAGCTCCTACAATGAGCAGTTCTTC. It encodes CSVDRGGPSSYNEQFF.

This clonotype has just a few counts. The chain combines TRBV28 with TRBJ1-5, with unresolved D. The CDR3 runs to 15 residues. Germline V gene sequence: CDR1 MDHEN, CDR2 SYDVKM. With 5 bases removed from V and 5 bases from J, the gap between germline ends came to 16 bases. Here the CDR3 DNA reads TGTGCCAGCAGTGTTTCGGGTGCCTGGGATCAGCCCCAGCATTTT. Protein: CASSVSGAWDQPQHF.

This clonotype was seen a few times. V and J are TRBV29-1 and TRBJ2-6; either TRBD1 or TRBD2 may fit D (5 bases each). The germline V and J ends were trimmed by 3 bases and 2 bases, with 8 bases remaining between them. The length of the CDR3 is 14 residues. Per the germline V gene, CDR1 is SQVTM and CDR2 is ANQGSEA. CDR3 region: CSVDGTAGANVLTF. The DNA of the CDR3 is TGCAGCGTTGACGGGACGGCTGGGGCCAACGTCCTGACTTTC.